This T cell receptor (beta chain) was obtained from a study of blood T cell repertoires in COVID-19. Source study methods: Researchers report that nucleated cell counts were estimated from reference gene primer amplification. Only in-frame clones appear in the TCRdb table, and some are missing; sequencing was by immunoSEQ multiplex PCR. V, J and clone size derive from that table, while D and trimming were established from the DNA sequence. Of more than 250,000 clones detected, 65% to 90% appear once; the ten largest clones hold 4.5% to 6%. The length of the CDR3 is 16 residues. Trimming took 6 bases from V and 7 from J; bases not matched to a gene: 14. CDR1 MDHEN and CDR2 SYDVKM come from the germline V gene.

The clonotype was recovered from a middle-aged man with active or convalescent COVID-19. Input material: peripheral blood. This sequence joins TRBV28 and TRBJ2-1; 8 nucleotides line up with TRBD2. The CDR3 here is CASRPGTRGLGNEQFF. The CDR3 DNA reads as TGTGCCAGCAGGCCCGGGACTAGAGGCCTAGGTAATGAGCAGTTCTTC.